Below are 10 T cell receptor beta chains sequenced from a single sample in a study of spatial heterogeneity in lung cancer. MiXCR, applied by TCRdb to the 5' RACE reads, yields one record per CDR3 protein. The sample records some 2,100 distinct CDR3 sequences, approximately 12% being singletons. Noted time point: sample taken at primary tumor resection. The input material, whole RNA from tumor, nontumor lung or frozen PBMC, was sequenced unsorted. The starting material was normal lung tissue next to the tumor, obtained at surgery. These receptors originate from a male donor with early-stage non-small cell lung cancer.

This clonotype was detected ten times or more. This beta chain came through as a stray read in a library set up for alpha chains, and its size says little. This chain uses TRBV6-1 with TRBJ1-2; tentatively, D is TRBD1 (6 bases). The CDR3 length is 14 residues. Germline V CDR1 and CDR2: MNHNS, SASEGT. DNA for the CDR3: TGTGTCGGTTTAGGGGGAGTTTCTAACTATGGCTACACCTTC. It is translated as CVGLGGVSNYGYTF.

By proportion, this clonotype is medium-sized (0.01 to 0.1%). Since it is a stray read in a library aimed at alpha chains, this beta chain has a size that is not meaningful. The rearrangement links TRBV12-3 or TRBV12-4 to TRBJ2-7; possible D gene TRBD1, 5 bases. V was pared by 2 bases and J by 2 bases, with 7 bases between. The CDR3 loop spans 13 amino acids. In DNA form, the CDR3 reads TGTGCCAGCAGTTTACAGGGAACCTACGAGCAGTACTTC. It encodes CASSLQGTYEQYF.

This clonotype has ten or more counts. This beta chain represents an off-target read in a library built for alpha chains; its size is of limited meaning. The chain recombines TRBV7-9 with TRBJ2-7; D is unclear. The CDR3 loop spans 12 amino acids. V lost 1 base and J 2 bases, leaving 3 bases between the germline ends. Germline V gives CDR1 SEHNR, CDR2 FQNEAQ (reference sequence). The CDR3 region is CASSLEAYEQYF. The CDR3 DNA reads TGTGCCAGCAGCTTAGAGGCCTACGAGCAGTACTTC.

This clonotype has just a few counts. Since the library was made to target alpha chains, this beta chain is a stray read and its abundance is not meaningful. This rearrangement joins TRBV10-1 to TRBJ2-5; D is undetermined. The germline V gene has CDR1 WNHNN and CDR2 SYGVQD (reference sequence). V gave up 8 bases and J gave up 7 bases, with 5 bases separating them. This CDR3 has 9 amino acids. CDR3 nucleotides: TGCGCCAGCTTTGGGACCCAGTACTTC. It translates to CASFGTQYF.

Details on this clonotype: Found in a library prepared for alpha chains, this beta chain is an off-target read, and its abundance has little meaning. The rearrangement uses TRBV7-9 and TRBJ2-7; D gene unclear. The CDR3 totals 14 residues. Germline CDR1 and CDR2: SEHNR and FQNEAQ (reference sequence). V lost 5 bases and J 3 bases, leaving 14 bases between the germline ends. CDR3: CASSPFPAGYEQYF. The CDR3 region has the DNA TGTGCCAGCAGCCCATTTCCGGCTGGCTACGAGCAGTACTTC.

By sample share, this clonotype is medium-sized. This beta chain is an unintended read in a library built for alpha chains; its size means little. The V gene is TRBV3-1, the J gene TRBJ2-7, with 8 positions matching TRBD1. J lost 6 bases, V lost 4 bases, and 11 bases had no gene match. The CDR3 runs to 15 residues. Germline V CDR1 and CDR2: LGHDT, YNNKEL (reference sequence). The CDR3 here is CASSPGQGYFGEQYF. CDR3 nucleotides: TGTGCCAGCAGCCCCGGACAGGGTTATTTTGGCGAGCAGTACTTC.

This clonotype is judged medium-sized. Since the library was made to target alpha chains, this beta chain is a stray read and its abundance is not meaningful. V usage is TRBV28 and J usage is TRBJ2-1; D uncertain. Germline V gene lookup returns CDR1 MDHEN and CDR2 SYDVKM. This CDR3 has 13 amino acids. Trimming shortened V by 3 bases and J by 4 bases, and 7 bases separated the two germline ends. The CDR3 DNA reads TGTGCCAGCAGTTTCGACTGGTACAATGAGCAGTTCTTC. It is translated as CASSFDWYNEQFF. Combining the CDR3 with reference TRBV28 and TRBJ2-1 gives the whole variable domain DVKVTQSSRYLVKRTGEKVFLECVQDMDHENMFWYRQDPGLGLRLIYFSYDVKMKEKGDIPEGYSVSREKKERFSLILESASTNQTSMYLCASSFDWYNEQFFGPGTRLTVL.

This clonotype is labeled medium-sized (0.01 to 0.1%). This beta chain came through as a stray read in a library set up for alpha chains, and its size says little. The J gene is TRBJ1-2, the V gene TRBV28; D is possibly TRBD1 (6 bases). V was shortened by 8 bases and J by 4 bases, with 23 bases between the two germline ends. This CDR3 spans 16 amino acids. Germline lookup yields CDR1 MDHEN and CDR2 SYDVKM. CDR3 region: CASFSDRNPFLYGYTF. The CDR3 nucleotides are TGTGCCAGCTTTAGTGACAGGAATCCTTTTCTCTATGGCTACACCTTC.

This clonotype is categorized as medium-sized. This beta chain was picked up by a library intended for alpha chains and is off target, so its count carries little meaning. CDR3 coding DNA: TGTGCCAGCAGCCTTGCTCAGGGCAAACGAGGGGAGACCCAGTACTTC. It is translated as CASSLAQGKRGETQYF. The J gene is TRBJ2-5, the V gene TRBV5-4; D may correspond to TRBD1 or TRBD2 (5 bases each). The CDR3 length is 16 residues. Germline V gene sequence: CDR1 SGHNT, CDR2 YYREEE (reference sequence). The V end was cut by 4 bases, the J end by 5 bases, with 21 bases between.

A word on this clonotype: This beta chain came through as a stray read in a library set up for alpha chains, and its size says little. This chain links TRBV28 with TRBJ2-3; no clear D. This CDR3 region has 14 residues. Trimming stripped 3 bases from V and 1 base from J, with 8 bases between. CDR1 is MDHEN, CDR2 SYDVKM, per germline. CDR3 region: CASSFQVGTDTQYF. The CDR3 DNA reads TGTGCCAGCAGTTTCCAGGTCGGCACAGATACGCAGTATTTT.